Shown below are 19 T cell receptor beta chains from a single sample sequenced in a study of shared clonotypes between healthy human individuals. Generated by immunoSEQ multiplex PCR, the TCRdb table keeps only in-frame clones and is missing some. The repertoire holds around 2.3 million clones, approximately 94% seen once, with roughly 0.13% in the top ten. What was sequenced was naive CD4+ T cells sorted from blood. Subset described: CD45RA+ positively selected. Receptors originate from a man between 18 and 29 years old in good health.

This clone was seen more than once but under ten times. The chain joins TRBV10-1 to TRBJ1-5; D not certain. Germline V lookup: CDR1 WNHNN, CDR2 SYGVQD (reference sequence). This CDR3 is 13 amino acids long. With 5 bases removed from V and 4 bases from J, the gap between germline ends came to 9 bases. The CDR3 coding sequence is TGCGCCAGCAGTCCAGGAGTTAATCAGCCCCAGCATTTT. It specifies CASSPGVNQPQHF.

CDR3 residues: CASSLRGAGVETQYF. The CDR3 DNA reads TGCGCCAGCAGCTTGAGAGGGGCAGGGGTGGAGACCCAGTACTTC. The chain recombines TRBV5-1 with TRBJ2-5, with D possibly being TRBD1 (6 bases). The CDR3 spans 15 residues. Germline values: CDR1 SGHRS, CDR2 YFSETQ. Trimming pared 1 base from V and 5 bases from J, leaving 15 bases between. The complete variable domain, with remaining parts taken from reference TRBV5-1 and TRBJ2-5, reads KAGVTQTPRYLIKTRGQQVTLSCSPISGHRSVSWYQQTPGQGLQFLFEYFSETQRNKGNFPGRFSGRQFSNSRSEMNVSTLELGDSALYLCASSLRGAGVETQYFGPGTRLLVL.

The V gene is TRBV5-1, the J gene TRBJ1-2; D call uncertain. Germline CDR1 and CDR2: SGHRS and YFSETQ. Trimming took 0 bases from V and 4 from J, leaving 13 bases between them. This CDR3 comprises 15 residues. This CDR3 is CASSLDGTEAYGYTF. The CDR3 region has the DNA TGCGCCAGCAGCTTGGACGGAACAGAGGCCTATGGCTACACCTTC.

Regarding this clone: Sequence at one end of the junction differs from germline and may be a read error. This chain joins TRBV6-5 and TRBJ2-1; D unresolved. There are 14 residues in the CDR3. The germline CDR1 and CDR2 sequences are MNHEY and SVGAGI. CDR3 residues: CASSDSVPPHEQFF. The DNA of the CDR3 is TGTGCCAGCAGTGACTCTGTTCCACCCCATGAGCAGTTCTTC.

The chain joins TRBV21-1 to TRBJ2-7; the tabulated D call, TRBD1, remains unverified against the DNA. TRBV21-1 is a listed pseudogene. This CDR3 contains 14 residues. The CDR3 DNA sequence: TGTGCCAGCAGCAAAGAGCCAGGGACCTACGAGCAGTACTTC. As protein: CASSKEPGTYEQYF.

The chain joins TRBV28 to TRBJ1-1, with unresolved D. The ends were cut back, 4 bases at V and 6 bases at J, with 12 bases in the middle. The CDR3 is 13 residues long. CDR1 is MDHEN, CDR2 SYDVKM, per germline. The CDR3 nucleotides are TGTGCCAGCAGTTCCGGACTGGCAGCTGAAGCTTTCTTT. Translation gives CASSSGLAAEAFF.

The chain has TRBV7-2 and TRBJ2-5; no firm D call. Germline V CDR1 and CDR2: SGHTA, FQGNSA. This CDR3 has 15 residues. V lost 1 base to trimming and J lost 4 bases, with 13 bases between them. The CDR3 is CASSLGVRPLETQYF. Written as DNA, the CDR3 is TGTGCCAGCAGCTTAGGTGTCAGACCCCTAGAGACCCAGTACTTC.

A note on this clone: The identical CDR3 is also encoded by other nucleotide sequences in the sample. This sequence joins TRBV2 and TRBJ2-7; no clear D gene. The CDR3 extends over 13 amino acids. V lost 1 base and J 2 bases, leaving 6 bases between the germline ends. CDR1 and CDR2 (germline): SNHLY, FYNNEI. CDR3 bases: TGTGCCAGCAGTGAAGGGCATCCCTACGAGCAGTACTTC. This encodes CASSEGHPYEQYF.

This chain uses TRBV7-2 with TRBJ2-7; D is unclear. The V end was cut by 8 bases, the J end by 2 bases, with 10 bases between. Germline-derived CDR1 and CDR2 are SGHTA and FQGNSA. CDR3 length equals 12 residues. For the CDR3, the DNA is TGTGCCAGCGGATTGGGCCCCTACGAGCAGTACTTC. This gives the protein CASGLGPYEQYF.

This chain links TRBV7-9 with TRBJ2-2; D may be TRBD2 (6 bases). Between the trimmed V and J ends, which lost 3 bases and 5 bases, there was a span of 16 bases. Germline V gene lookup returns CDR1 SEHNR and CDR2 FQNEAQ (reference sequence). The CDR3 contains 16 residues. The CDR3 loop is CASSFGGTRGTGELFF. The CDR3 DNA is TGTGCCAGCAGCTTCGGGGGAACTAGAGGAACCGGGGAGCTGTTTTTT. Using reference TRBV7-9 and TRBJ2-2 for the parts outside the CDR3, the full variable domain is DTGVSQNPRHKITKRGQNVTFRCDPISEHNRLYWYRQTLGQGPEFLTYFQNEAQLEKSRLLSDRFSAERPKGSFSTLEIQRTEQGDSAMYLCASSFGGTRGTGELFFGEGSRLTVL.

In the case of this clone: Other DNA sequences of this sample code for an identical CDR3. The chain has TRBV6-5 and TRBJ1-6; D may be TRBD1 (6 bases). The CDR3 consists of 15 residues. V lost 0 bases, J lost 7 bases, and 10 bases lay in between. Germline V CDR1 and CDR2: MNHEY, SVGAGI. This CDR3 is CASSYSTGSNSPLHF. CDR3 sequence (DNA): TGTGCCAGCAGTTACTCAACAGGGTCGAATTCACCCCTCCACTTT.

The rearrangement links TRBV2 to TRBJ2-1, with D uncertain. Germline CDR1 and CDR2: SNHLY and FYNNEI. Trimming pared 8 bases from V and 2 bases from J, leaving 13 bases between. The CDR3 loop spans 14 amino acids. CDR3 DNA: TGTGCCAGCTCTTTAGGTGGGACCTACAATGAGCAGTTCTTC. Amino acid sequence: CASSLGGTYNEQFF. The whole variable domain, remainder taken from reference TRBV2 and TRBJ2-1, is EPEVTQTPSHQVTQMGQEVILRCVPISNHLYFYWYRQILGQKVEFLVSFYNNEISEKSEIFDDQFSVERPDGSNFTLKIRSTKLEDSAMYFCASSLGGTYNEQFFGPGTRLTVL.

This chain joins TRBV11-2 and TRBJ1-1; no clear D gene. The CDR3 runs 13 residues. Germline V gene lookup returns CDR1 SGHAT and CDR2 FQNNGV. The V end lost 5 bases, the J end lost 4 bases, and 11 bases lay between the germline ends. CDR3 sequence (DNA): TGTGCCAGCAGCCGTGACCGGACCACTGAAGCTTTCTTT. Translating it yields CASSRDRTTEAFF.

This clone was counted once. CDR3 region: CASSDPWGQGKGYTF. CDR3 nucleotides: TGTGCCAGCAGTGACCCATGGGGACAGGGTAAAGGCTACACCTTC. This chain connects TRBV25-1 to TRBJ1-2; 9 bases are shared with TRBD1. V shed 3 bases, J shed 8 bases, and the junction held 10 bases outside the gene matches. Germline-derived CDR1 and CDR2 are MGHDK and SYGVNS. This CDR3 contains 15 residues.

The chain couples TRBV12-2 to TRBJ2-7; the table's D call TRBD2 went unverified against the DNA. TRBV12-2 represents a pseudogene. CDR3 length: 12 amino acids. CDR3 residues: CASPEREFEQYF. CDR3 DNA: TGTGCAAGTCCCGAAAGGGAGTTCGAGCAGTACTTC.

The gene calls are TRBV6-6 and TRBJ1-4; D not resolved. The CDR3 is 14 residues long. The germline V gene has CDR1 MNHNY and CDR2 SVGAGI (reference sequence). Trimming took 2 bases from V and 0 from J, leaving 4 bases between them. The CDR3 DNA is TGTGCCAGCAGTTACCTTTCAACTAATGAAAAACTGTTTTTT. Its translation is CASSYLSTNEKLFF.

The chain joins TRBV11-2 to TRBJ2-7; perhaps TRBD2 as D (5 bases). V was cut by 0 bases and J by 6 bases, with 12 bases left in between. The CDR3 length is 14 residues. CDR1 is SGHAT and CDR2 is FQNNGV in the germline V gene. The CDR3 loop is CASSLDGVSGEQYF. The CDR3 nucleotides read TGTGCCAGCAGCTTAGACGGGGTTTCGGGCGAGCAGTACTTC.

The rearrangement joins TRBV6-1 to TRBJ2-7; D gene unclear. Germline CDR1 and CDR2: MNHNS and SASEGT. The V end was cut by 4 bases, the J end by 6 bases, with 10 bases between. The CDR3 extends over 12 amino acids. DNA for the CDR3: TGTGCCAGCAGTGTGGCAGGTCCCGAGCAGTACTTC. Its protein product is CASSVAGPEQYF.

V is TRBV10-3 and J is TRBJ2-7; D call uncertain. Germline assignment: CDR1 ENHRY and CDR2 SYGVKD. CDR3 length: 14 amino acids. The V end was cut by 3 bases, the J end by 2 bases, with 11 bases between. Written as DNA, the CDR3 is TGTGCCATCAGTGATGGGCAGGATCCCTACGAGCAGTACTTC. This translates into CAISDGQDPYEQYF.